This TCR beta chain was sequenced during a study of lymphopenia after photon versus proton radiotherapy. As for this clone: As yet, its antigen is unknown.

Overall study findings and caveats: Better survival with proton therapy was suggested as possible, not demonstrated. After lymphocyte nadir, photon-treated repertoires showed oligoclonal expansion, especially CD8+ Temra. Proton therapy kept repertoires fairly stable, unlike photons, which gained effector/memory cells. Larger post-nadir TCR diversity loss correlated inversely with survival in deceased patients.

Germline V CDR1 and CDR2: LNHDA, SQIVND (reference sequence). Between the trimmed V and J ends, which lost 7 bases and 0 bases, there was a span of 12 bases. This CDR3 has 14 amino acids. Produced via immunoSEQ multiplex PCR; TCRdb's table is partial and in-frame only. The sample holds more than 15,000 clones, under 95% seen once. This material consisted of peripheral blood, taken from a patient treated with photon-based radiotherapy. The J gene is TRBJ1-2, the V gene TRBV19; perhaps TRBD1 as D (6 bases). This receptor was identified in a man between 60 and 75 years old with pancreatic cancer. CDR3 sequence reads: CASISTGTNYGYTF. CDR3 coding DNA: TGTGCCAGTATTTCGACAGGAACTAACTATGGCTACACCTTC.